This is a list of T cell receptor beta chains from one sample in a study of T cells expressing NK-cell markers. TCRdb reprocessed the 5' RACE reads and keeps a single row for each CDR3 protein, giving no DNA. The ten top clones account for 45% to 60%, within a sample of around 21,000 distinct CDR3 sequences. The sample comprised blood T cells: a sorted CD56 or NKG2C T cell subset, CD4+ or CD8+ T cells, or bulk PBMC T cells (not recorded which). Receptor source: a man between 18 and 69 years old in good health. CDR3s include the opening cysteine and the closing phenylalanine or tryptophan. Only part of the rows carry a size: once, few, many, or a class if the clone is expanded.

V gene	clone size	J gene	CDR3 protein
TRBV12-3/TRBV12-4	NA	TRBJ1-1	CASSPRGYTEAFF
TRBV4-2	NA	TRBJ2-1	CASSQVLGLAINEQFF
TRBV6-2/TRBV6-3	NA	TRBJ2-3	CASSYSNLRDTQYF
TRBV5-6	NA	TRBJ2-3	CASSSGLADTDTQYF
TRBV5-6	NA	TRBJ2-1	CASSGTSETYNEQFF
TRBV5-1	NA	TRBJ2-1	CASSLYVSAYNEQFF
TRBV6-5	NA	TRBJ2-7	CASSYSHDSSYEQYF
TRBV20-1	medium-sized	TRBJ2-7	CSARDHADHEQYF
TRBV25-1	NA	TRBJ2-1	CASSPDRESYYNEQFF
TRBV28	NA	TRBJ2-7	CASSSNWGGVEQYF
TRBV9	NA	TRBJ1-5	CASSVDSGQGQPQHF
TRBV5-1	NA	TRBJ1-6	CASTPGTRRSPLHF
TRBV20-1	NA	TRBJ1-2	CSARDGGRARYTF
TRBV7-8	NA	TRBJ2-2	CASRDGPNTGELFF
TRBV27	NA	TRBJ1-2	CASSELGQGRGYTF
TRBV6-5	NA	TRBJ2-3	CASSSSAGDARTQYF
TRBV9	NA	TRBJ2-7	CASSDGDHSYEQYF
TRBV7-8	NA	TRBJ2-1	CASSITGTTYNEQFF
TRBV7-2	NA	TRBJ2-5	CASSSRGGAQYF
TRBV29-1	NA	TRBJ1-1	CSVTRATNTEAFF
TRBV9	NA	TRBJ2-1	CASSVTSGRLDEQFF
TRBV4-3	NA	TRBJ1-4	CASSQEGGGINEKLFF
TRBV7-8	NA	TRBJ1-2	CASSPEPGTVYGYTF
TRBV19	NA	TRBJ1-5	CASSANRERQPQHF
TRBV7-9	NA	TRBJ1-5	CASSLAQGVSQPQHF
TRBV12-3/TRBV12-4	NA	TRBJ2-5	CASSLHADQETQYF
TRBV11-2	NA	TRBJ2-2	CASSFLRTGGKSRTGELFF
TRBV11-2	NA	TRBJ2-7	CASSLSTGGYEQYF
TRBV28	NA	TRBJ1-5	CASRHTGGGQPQHF